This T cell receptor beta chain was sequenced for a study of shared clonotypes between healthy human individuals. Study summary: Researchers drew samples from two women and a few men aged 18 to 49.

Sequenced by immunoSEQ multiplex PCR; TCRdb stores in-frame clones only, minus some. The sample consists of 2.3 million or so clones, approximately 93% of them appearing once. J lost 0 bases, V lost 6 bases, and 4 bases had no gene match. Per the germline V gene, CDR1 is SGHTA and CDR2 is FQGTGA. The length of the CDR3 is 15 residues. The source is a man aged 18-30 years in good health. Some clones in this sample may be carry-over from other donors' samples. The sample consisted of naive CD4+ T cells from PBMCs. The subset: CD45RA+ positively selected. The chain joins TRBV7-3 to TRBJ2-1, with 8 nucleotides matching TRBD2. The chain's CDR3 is CASSKSGSSYNEQFF. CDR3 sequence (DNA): TGTGCCAGCAGTAAAAGCGGGAGCTCCTACAATGAGCAGTTCTTC. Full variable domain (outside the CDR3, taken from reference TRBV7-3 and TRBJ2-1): GAGVSQTPSNKVTEKGKYVELRCDPISGHTALYWYRQSLGQGPEFLIYFQGTGAADDSGLPNDRFFAVRPEGSVSTLKIQRTERGDSAVYLCASSKSGSSYNEQFFGPGTRLTVL.